A selection of T cell receptor beta chains follows, all from one sample in a study of T cells in Graves' hyperthyroidism and ophthalmopathy. TCRdb itself ran the multiplex PCR reads through MiXCR, one entry per CDR3 protein. Of 340,000 or so distinct CDR3 sequences listed, roughly 18% are singletons. Sequencing input: blood. The receptors were gathered from a woman between 45 and 65 years old with Graves' hyperthyroidism. Both conserved end residues are part of each CDR3. Fields, in order: V gene, CDR3 protein.

v_gene: TRBV5-1; CDR3aa: CASSPGQGSYEQYF
v_gene: TRBV13; CDR3aa: CASSLDGGAETQYF
v_gene: TRBV20-1; CDR3aa: CSAREQNTGELFF
v_gene: TRBV10-3; CDR3aa: CAISVDLVSPQYF
v_gene: TRBV4-1; CDR3aa: CASSQDGQNKYF
v_gene: TRBV29-1; CDR3aa: CSVGVSEGNEQYF
v_gene: TRBV12-3/TRBV12-4; CDR3aa: CASTGGINQPQHF
v_gene: TRBV7-2; CDR3aa: CASSLVSSGRAQETQYF
v_gene: TRBV2; CDR3aa: CASSEPGVNEKLFF
v_gene: TRBV30; CDR3aa: CAWSVGLAPETQYF
v_gene: TRBV12-3/TRBV12-4; CDR3aa: CASSPGPDEREGKNIQYF
v_gene: TRBV5-1; CDR3aa: CASSLTGTNEKLFF
v_gene: TRBV27; CDR3aa: CASSFGYNEQFF
v_gene: TRBV7-8; CDR3aa: CASNPAAGRSYNEQFF
v_gene: TRBV27; CDR3aa: CASSFERGILNTEAFF
v_gene: TRBV18; CDR3aa: CASSPLGQVNSPLHF
v_gene: TRBV28; CDR3aa: CASSLWADSNQPQHF
v_gene: TRBV11-2; CDR3aa: CASSRGIQETQYF
v_gene: TRBV7-9; CDR3aa: CASSLTSGVAGELFF
v_gene: TRBV11-2; CDR3aa: CASSPGTANTEAFF
v_gene: TRBV7-2; CDR3aa: CASSITGTSGGVGTQYF
v_gene: TRBV6-2/TRBV6-3; CDR3aa: CASKRGIGSTEQFF
v_gene: TRBV2; CDR3aa: CASSYGRDYEQYF